This entry features one T cell receptor beta chain sequence. Its antigen remains unidentified. The protocol was immunoSEQ multiplex PCR, while the TCRdb copy is restricted to in-frame clones and leaves out a portion. In the table there are 100,000 or so clones, around 90% of which are singletons. The data were obtained in a study of siplizumab effects on memory and regulatory T cells. Regarding the study as a whole: Proliferating Tregs taken from siplizumab cultures were not shown to have a confirmed suppressive function. Naive or memory phenotype was unassignable for roughly 75-95% of proliferating CD4+ or CD8+ clones.

V gave up 4 bases and J gave up 1 base; unmatched junction bases: 3. The CDR3 covers 15 residues. The V gene's germline CDR1 is SGHRS and CDR2 YFSETQ. The sequence was obtained from a human donor in good health. Some clones in this sample may be carry-over from other donors' samples. The sample taken for sequencing was CD4+ T cells sorted from blood. The J gene is TRBJ2-1, the V gene TRBV5-1, with 9 bases matching TRBD2. The CDR3 DNA reads as TGCGCCAGCAGCGGAACTAGCGGGTCCTACAATGAGCAGTTCTTC. This translates into CASSGTSGSYNEQFF. Together with reference TRBV5-1 and TRBJ2-1, the CDR3 gives the full variable domain: KAGVTQTPRYLIKTRGQQVTLSCSPISGHRSVSWYQQTPGQGLQFLFEYFSETQRNKGNFPGRFSGRQFSNSRSEMNVSTLELGDSALYLCASSGTSGSYNEQFFGPGTRLTVL.